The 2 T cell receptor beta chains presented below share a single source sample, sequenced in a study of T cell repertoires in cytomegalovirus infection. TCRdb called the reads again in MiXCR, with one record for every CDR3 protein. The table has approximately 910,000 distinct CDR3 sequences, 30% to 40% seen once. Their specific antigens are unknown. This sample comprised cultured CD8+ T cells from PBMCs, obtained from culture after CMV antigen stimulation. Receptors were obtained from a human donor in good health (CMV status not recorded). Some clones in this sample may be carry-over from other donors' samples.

This CDR3 is CASSYSSGETQYF. Here the CDR3 DNA reads TGTGCCAGCAGTTACTCGAGCGGAGAGACCCAGTACTTC. The chain uses TRBV6-5 and TRBJ2-5; maybe TRBD2 (5 bases). This CDR3 region has 13 residues. Germline V gene lookup returns CDR1 MNHEY and CDR2 SVGAGI. V lost 0 bases and J lost 4, with 6 bases in between.

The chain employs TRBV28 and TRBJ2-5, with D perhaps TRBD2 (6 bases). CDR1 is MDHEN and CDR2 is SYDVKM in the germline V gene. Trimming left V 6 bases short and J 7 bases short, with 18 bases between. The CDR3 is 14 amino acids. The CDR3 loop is CASRTLRGMGTQYF. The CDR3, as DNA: TGTGCCAGCAGGACTCTTCGGGGGATGGGGACCCAGTACTTC. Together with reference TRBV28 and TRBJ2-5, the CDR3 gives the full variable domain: DVKVTQSSRYLVKRTGEKVFLECVQDMDHENMFWYRQDPGLGLRLIYFSYDVKMKEKGDIPEGYSVSREKKERFSLILESASTNQTSMYLCASRTLRGMGTQYFGPGTRLLVL.